These 32 T cell receptor beta chains were sequenced from one sample in a study of T cell responses to AZD1222 COVID-19 vaccine. The assay was immunoSEQ multiplex PCR, and TCRdb's table has in-frame clones only and misses some. The sample carries 90,000 to 100,000 clones, approximately 90% recorded once. The sample here was peripheral blood, taken on day 0 of AZD1222 vaccination. The receptors come from an adult in good health.

This clone was picked up a small number of times. The V and J genes are TRBV18 and TRBJ1-3; D is undetermined. V was pared by 6 bases and J by 1 base, with 10 bases between. The germline gives CDR1 KGHSH, CDR2 LQKENI. The CDR3 spans 14 residues. CDR3 coding DNA: TGTGCCAGCTCCCTCGGAGGTTCTGGAAACACCATATATTTT. It codes for CASSLGGSGNTIYF.

This rearrangement joins TRBV5-1 to TRBJ2-3, with D unclear. Per the germline V gene, CDR1 is SGHRS and CDR2 is YFSETQ. The CDR3 contains 14 residues. V shed 0 bases and J shed 2 bases, with 7 bases lying between them. CDR3 region: CASSLERPTDTQYF. For the CDR3, the DNA is TGCGCCAGCAGCTTGGAACGTCCCACAGATACGCAGTATTTT.

The V gene is TRBV10-1, the J gene TRBJ1-2, with D possibly being TRBD1 (6 bases). V was trimmed by 9 bases and J by 4 bases, leaving 18 bases between them. Germline CDR1 is WNHNN and CDR2 is SYGVQD (reference sequence). This CDR3 has 14 amino acids. The CDR3 sequence is CARPGTYPLYGYTF. CDR3 coding DNA: TGCGCCAGGCCCGGGACATACCCCCTCTATGGCTACACCTTC.

This clone appeared once. The chain has TRBV7-3 and TRBJ1-2, with a possible D match to TRBD1 (5 bases). The germline V gene encodes CDR1 SGHTA and CDR2 FQGTGA. The V gene lost 5 bases and the J gene lost 13 bases, with 29 bases spanning the gap. The CDR3 extends over 16 amino acids. The CDR3 bases are TGTGCCAGCAGCCAGGGTCCGGCAGGTGTCGAGTCAGGCGTCACCTTC. It is translated as CASSQGPAGVESGVTF.

The chain combines TRBV2 with TRBJ2-5; D call uncertain. Germline V gene sequence: CDR1 SNHLY, CDR2 FYNNEI. CDR3 length: 14 residues. V lost 1 base, J lost 6 bases, and 12 bases lay in between. DNA of the CDR3: TGTGCCAGCAGTGAAGACGGAGCGATCAAGACCCAGTACTTC. Its translation is CASSEDGAIKTQYF.

The chain carries TRBV6-5 and TRBJ1-3; 7 bases map to TRBD1. J was trimmed by 0 bases and V by 5 bases; bases with no gene match: 4. CDR1 and CDR2 (germline): MNHEY, SVGAGI. The CDR3 spans 15 residues. In DNA form, the CDR3 reads TGTGCCAGCAGTCATAACAGGGGCTCTGGAAACACCATATATTTT. This codes for CASSHNRGSGNTIYF.

The rearrangement uses TRBV11-2 and TRBJ1-5; the match to TRBD1 covers 11 bases. V lost 3 bases, J lost 3 bases, and 10 bases stayed unmatched. CDR1 is SGHAT and CDR2 is FQNNGV in the germline V gene. The CDR3 spans 18 residues. The DNA of the CDR3 is TGTGCCAGCAGCTTCGAGGGACAGGGGGGACTATTCAATCAGCCCCAGCATTTT. Protein sequence: CASSFEGQGGLFNQPQHF.

For this clone: Germline and junction disagree at one end, which may indicate a read error. J is TRBJ1-2 and V is TRBV3-1 (or the pseudogene TRBV3-2); TRBD1 agrees at 7 bases. CDR3 length: 13 amino acids. The germline CDR1 and CDR2 sequences are LGHDT and YNNKEL (reference sequence). CDR3: CASSQGQGRIPGF. DNA of the CDR3: TGTGCCAGCAGCCAAGGACAGGGTAGGATCCCGGGATTC.

CDR3 residues: CASSLLEGALGGGYTF. As DNA, the CDR3 is TGTGCCAGCAGCCTTCTTGAGGGGGCGCTGGGTGGTGGCTACACCTTC. The rearrangement joins TRBV3-1 (or the pseudogene TRBV3-2) to TRBJ1-2; TRBD1 matches at 7 bases. Germline CDR1 reads LGHDT; CDR2 reads YNNKEL (reference sequence). The V segment lost 4 bases and the J segment 7 bases; nucleotides outside the gene matches: 15. CDR3 size: 16 residues.

The gene calls are TRBV5-1 and TRBJ2-7; no firm D call. Trimming cost V 4 bases and J 2 bases, with 10 bases left between them. This CDR3 has 13 amino acids. CDR1 and CDR2 (germline): SGHRS, YFSETQ. The CDR3 DNA reads TGCGCCAGCAGCGTCGACGGACCCTACGAGCAGTACTTC. Its translation: CASSVDGPYEQYF.

The chain combines TRBV5-4 with TRBJ2-5, with D tentatively TRBD1 or TRBD2 (5 bases each). The CDR3 length is 16 residues. Germline CDR1 is SGHNT and CDR2 is YYREEE (reference sequence). The V gene lost 3 bases and the J gene lost 5 bases, with 20 bases spanning the gap. DNA of the CDR3: TGTGCCAGCAGCTGGCAGGGACGTACGGTAGCGGAGACCCAGTACTTC. It translates to CASSWQGRTVAETQYF.

The chain has TRBV9 and TRBJ1-5; maybe TRBD1 (5 bases). Germline V gives CDR1 SGDLS, CDR2 YYNGEE. The CDR3 is 15 residues long. V lost 3 bases and J lost 7, with 17 bases in between. The CDR3 DNA follows: TGTGCCAGCAGCGGCGAGGGGTTAGCGGGCCAGCCCCAGCATTTT. Protein product: CASSGEGLAGQPQHF.

The chain combines TRBV14 with TRBJ2-5; D is unresolved. CDR1 is SGHDN and CDR2 is FVKESK in the germline V gene. The length of the CDR3 is 12 residues. V dropped 4 bases and J dropped 5 bases, with 8 bases sitting between them. This CDR3 reads CASSLLSETQYF. The CDR3 nucleotides are TGTGCCAGCAGCCTACTCTCGGAGACCCAGTACTTC.

The CDR3 protein is CAWGTGMNTEAFF. The CDR3 DNA follows: TGTGCCTGGGGTACAGGGATGAACACTGAAGCTTTCTTT. The chain links TRBV30 to TRBJ1-1, with D possibly TRBD1 on 6 matching bases. V was cut by 5 bases and J by 0 bases, with 10 bases left in between. Germline values: CDR1 GTSNPN, CDR2 SVGIG (reference sequence). The CDR3 consists of 13 residues.

Concerning this clone: At one of its ends the junction is not consistent with the germline gene, which may arise from a read error. The rearrangement links TRBV7-7 to TRBJ1-1, with 9 nucleotides matching TRBD1. The germline V gene has CDR1 SSHAT and CDR2 FNYEAQ (reference sequence). This CDR3 has 14 residues. DNA of the CDR3: TGTGCTAGCAGCTTAGACAGGGGGGACACTGAAGCTTTCTTT. Translation gives CASSLDRGDTEAFF.

The chain is built from TRBV29-1 and TRBJ1-1, with 7 bases matching TRBD1. This CDR3 is built from 14 residues. CDR1 is SQVTM and CDR2 is ANQGSEA in the germline V gene. V lost 7 bases, J lost 4 bases, and 12 bases stayed unmatched. The CDR3 region is CSARLQGLGTEAFF. The CDR3, as DNA: TGCAGCGCCAGACTACAGGGGCTCGGCACTGAAGCTTTCTTT.

The chain carries TRBV2 and TRBJ2-1, with 8 bases aligning to TRBD1. The CDR3 is 15 amino acids. Germline V CDR1 and CDR2: SNHLY, FYNNEI. V lost 5 bases, J lost 4 bases, and 7 bases stayed unmatched. For the CDR3, the DNA is TGTGCCAGCAGTCCTGGGCAGGGGGCATACAATGAGCAGTTCTTC. This gives the protein CASSPGQGAYNEQFF.

This clone was counted once. V usage is TRBV11-2 and J usage is TRBJ2-1; 12 bases fit TRBD2. V trimming: 5 bases; J trimming: 7 bases; junction bases outside the gene matches: 15. The germline CDR1 and CDR2 sequences are SGHAT and FQNNGV. The CDR3 covers 18 residues. The CDR3 DNA follows: TGTGCCAGCAGCCCAAGGACTAGCGGGATCCGACTGGCAAATGAGCAGTTCTTC. Translating gives CASSPRTSGIRLANEQFF.

The rearrangement links TRBV28 to TRBJ2-7, with TRBD1 matching over 7 bases. CDR3 length: 15 residues. The V gene's germline CDR1 is MDHEN and CDR2 SYDVKM. V was pared by 7 bases and J by 6 bases, with 15 bases of the junction left unmatched. In DNA form, the CDR3 reads TGTGCCAGCACCTCAATAGGTAGGGGGCATGGCGAGCAGTACTTC. It codes for CASTSIGRGHGEQYF. Using reference TRBV28 and TRBJ2-7 for the parts outside the CDR3, the full variable domain is DVKVTQSSRYLVKRTGEKVFLECVQDMDHENMFWYRQDPGLGLRLIYFSYDVKMKEKGDIPEGYSVSREKKERFSLILESASTNQTSMYLCASTSIGRGHGEQYFGPGTRLTVT.

This CDR3 reads CASMGLAGGRSYNEQFF. The CDR3, as DNA: TGTGCCAGTATGGGGCTAGCGGGAGGCCGATCCTACAATGAGCAGTTCTTC. The rearrangement joins TRBV19 to TRBJ2-1, with 11 positions matching TRBD2. The CDR3 contains 17 residues. Germline CDR1 is LNHDA and CDR2 is SQIVND (reference sequence). Germline trimming cut 7 bases from V and 1 base from J; bases unmatched to any gene: 9.

CDR3: CASIRTGYSNQPQHF. The DNA of the CDR3 is TGTGCCAGCATACGGACAGGCTATAGCAATCAGCCCCAGCATTTT. The chain employs TRBV28 and TRBJ1-5; TRBD1 matches at 7 bases. J was trimmed by 0 bases and V by 7 bases; bases with no gene match: 6. This CDR3 comprises 15 residues. Germline V gives CDR1 MDHEN, CDR2 SYDVKM.

This chain uses TRBV12-3 or TRBV12-4 with TRBJ2-7; D uncertain. V lost 3 bases and J 2 bases, leaving 8 bases between the germline ends. This CDR3 comprises 13 residues. CDR3 protein: CASSLLAPYEQYF. DNA of the CDR3: TGTGCCAGCAGTTTGCTGGCACCCTACGAGCAGTACTTC.

With respect to this clone: Other DNA sequences in the sample encode the same CDR3. The genes are TRBV19 and TRBJ2-7; 9 bases map to TRBD2. There are 15 residues in the CDR3. CDR1 is LNHDA, CDR2 SQIVND, per germline (reference sequence). The trim removed 1 base at V and 1 base at J, leaving 2 bases unmatched. Here the CDR3 reads CASSIVAGDSYEQYF. The CDR3, as DNA: TGTGCCAGTAGTATAGTAGCGGGAGATTCCTACGAGCAGTACTTC. Combining the CDR3 with reference TRBV19 and TRBJ2-7 gives the whole variable domain DGGITQSPKYLFRKEGQNVTLSCEQNLNHDAMYWYRQDPGQGLRLIYYSQIVNDFQKGDIAEGYSVSREKKESFPLTVTSAQKNPTAFYLCASSIVAGDSYEQYFGPGTRLTVT.

This clone showed up just once. The chain has TRBV25-1 and TRBJ1-5; D is unresolved. This CDR3 spans 15 amino acids. CDR1 and CDR2 from the germline V gene are MGHDK and SYGVNS. Trimming shortened V by 1 base and J by 5 bases, and 12 bases separated the two germline ends. The CDR3 nucleotides read TGTGCCAGCAGTGAATCGGAGGGCGCGGATCAGCCCCAGCATTTT. As protein: CASSESEGADQPQHF.

This rearrangement joins TRBV7-2 to TRBJ1-3, with a tentative D call TRBD1 (5 bases). V gave up 5 bases and J gave up 4 bases, with 12 bases separating them. The germline CDR1 and CDR2 sequences are SGHTA and FQGNSA. The CDR3 spans 14 residues. In DNA, the CDR3 is TGTGCCAGCAGCCCCCGGGACGGCGGAAACACCATATATTTT. Translating gives CASSPRDGGNTIYF.

The chain uses TRBV6-6 and TRBJ1-6, with D unclear. V lost 2 bases and J lost 9, with 14 bases in between. Germline loops: CDR1 MNHNY, CDR2 SVGAGI (reference sequence). The CDR3 loop spans 15 amino acids. The CDR3 DNA reads TGTGCCAGCAGTTACGTTCCTGGTGGACCTTCACCCCTCCACTTT. Translated: CASSYVPGGPSPLHF.

This rearrangement joins TRBV11-2 to TRBJ2-1; TRBD2 aligns across 14 bases. CDR3 size: 15 residues. V lost 5 bases and J lost 10; bases outside the gene matches: 7. CDR1 and CDR2 from the germline V gene are SGHAT and FQNNGV. The CDR3 bases are TGTGCCAGCAGCCGCCTGACTAGCGGGAGGGAGGAGCAGTTCTTC. Its translation: CASSRLTSGREEQFF. Using reference TRBV11-2 and TRBJ2-1 for the parts outside the CDR3, the full variable domain is EAGVAQSPRYKIIEKRQSVAFWCNPISGHATLYWYQQILGQGPKLLIQFQNNGVVDDSQLPKDRFSAERLKGVDSTLKIQPAKLEDSAVYLCASSRLTSGREEQFFGPGTRLTVL.

This clone was recorded a few times. The rearrangement links TRBV18 to TRBJ2-7; 7 positions match TRBD1. There are 14 residues in the CDR3. CDR1 is KGHSH and CDR2 is LQKENI in the germline V gene. J was trimmed by 0 bases and V by 6 bases; bases with no gene match: 5. CDR3 nucleotides: TGTGCCAGCTCCCGGGACAGTCGCTCCTACGAGCAGTACTTC. Its translation: CASSRDSRSYEQYF.

The CDR3, as DNA: TGTGCCACCAGCAGAGATTGGCGGAACACCGGGGAGCTGTTTTTT. It encodes CATSRDWRNTGELFF. The rearrangement links TRBV15 to TRBJ2-2; the D is unclear. The ends were cut back, 0 bases at V and 1 base at J, with 6 bases in the middle. The CDR3 is made up of 15 amino acids. Germline V gene lookup returns CDR1 LNHNV and CDR2 YYDKDF (reference sequence).

The chain uses TRBV4-1 and TRBJ2-3; D is possibly TRBD1 (6 bases). V lost 3 bases and J 6 bases, leaving 16 bases between the germline ends. CDR1 MGHRA and CDR2 YSYEKL come from the germline V gene. The CDR3 sequence is 15 residues long. The CDR3 reads CASSHKSGQFDTQYF. The CDR3 bases are TGCGCCAGCAGCCACAAATCTGGACAGTTCGATACGCAGTATTTT.

The chain employs TRBV7-2 and TRBJ1-6; perhaps TRBD1 as D (5 bases). Germline CDR1 SGHTA, CDR2 FQGNSA. Trimming removed 4 bases at V and 3 bases at J, with 13 bases between. This CDR3 comprises 16 residues. The CDR3 spells CASSSQAGGYNSPLHF. DNA for the CDR3: TGTGCCAGCAGCTCCCAGGCGGGGGGCTATAATTCACCCCTCCACTTT. Full variable domain (remainder filled in from reference TRBV7-2 and TRBJ1-6): GAGVSQSPSNKVTEKGKDVELRCDPISGHTALYWYRQSLGQGLEFLIYFQGNSAPDKSGLPSDRFSAERTGGSVSTLTIQRTQQEDSAVYLCASSSQAGGYNSPLHFGNGTRLTVT.

The J gene is TRBJ1-2, the V gene TRBV6-1; no definite D call. This CDR3 is built from 12 residues. Trimming pared 3 bases from V and 3 bases from J, leaving 5 bases between. Germline lookup yields CDR1 MNHNS and CDR2 SASEGT. DNA of the CDR3: TGTGCCAGCAGTGAGCTGGACTATGGCTACACCTTC. Its translation: CASSELDYGYTF.